The next 2 T cell receptor beta chains were all read from a single sample in a study of blood T cell repertoires in COVID-19. Sequencing used immunoSEQ multiplex PCR; TCRdb keeps in-frame clones, though not all of them. The sample carries fewer than 130,000 clones, approximately 82% recorded once. Source material: peripheral blood. The source of these receptors is a woman aged 80 or over with acute or convalescent COVID-19.

V and J are TRBV12-3 or TRBV12-4 and TRBJ2-7; the match to TRBD2 covers 9 bases. J lost 5 bases, V lost 6 bases, and 5 bases had no gene match. The CDR3 contains 13 residues. The CDR3 sequence is CASRVAGANEQYF. DNA of the CDR3: TGTGCCAGCAGGGTAGCGGGAGCCAACGAGCAGTACTTC.

J is TRBJ2-1 and V is TRBV29-1; possibly TRBD1 for D (7 bases). V gave up 5 bases and J gave up 10 bases, with 15 bases separating them. Germline assignment: CDR1 SQVTM and CDR2 ANQGSEA. The CDR3 sequence is 12 residues long. CDR3 sequence reads: CSVNGGTAEQFF. The DNA of the CDR3 is TGCAGCGTTAATGGGGGGACAGCGGAGCAGTTCTTC.